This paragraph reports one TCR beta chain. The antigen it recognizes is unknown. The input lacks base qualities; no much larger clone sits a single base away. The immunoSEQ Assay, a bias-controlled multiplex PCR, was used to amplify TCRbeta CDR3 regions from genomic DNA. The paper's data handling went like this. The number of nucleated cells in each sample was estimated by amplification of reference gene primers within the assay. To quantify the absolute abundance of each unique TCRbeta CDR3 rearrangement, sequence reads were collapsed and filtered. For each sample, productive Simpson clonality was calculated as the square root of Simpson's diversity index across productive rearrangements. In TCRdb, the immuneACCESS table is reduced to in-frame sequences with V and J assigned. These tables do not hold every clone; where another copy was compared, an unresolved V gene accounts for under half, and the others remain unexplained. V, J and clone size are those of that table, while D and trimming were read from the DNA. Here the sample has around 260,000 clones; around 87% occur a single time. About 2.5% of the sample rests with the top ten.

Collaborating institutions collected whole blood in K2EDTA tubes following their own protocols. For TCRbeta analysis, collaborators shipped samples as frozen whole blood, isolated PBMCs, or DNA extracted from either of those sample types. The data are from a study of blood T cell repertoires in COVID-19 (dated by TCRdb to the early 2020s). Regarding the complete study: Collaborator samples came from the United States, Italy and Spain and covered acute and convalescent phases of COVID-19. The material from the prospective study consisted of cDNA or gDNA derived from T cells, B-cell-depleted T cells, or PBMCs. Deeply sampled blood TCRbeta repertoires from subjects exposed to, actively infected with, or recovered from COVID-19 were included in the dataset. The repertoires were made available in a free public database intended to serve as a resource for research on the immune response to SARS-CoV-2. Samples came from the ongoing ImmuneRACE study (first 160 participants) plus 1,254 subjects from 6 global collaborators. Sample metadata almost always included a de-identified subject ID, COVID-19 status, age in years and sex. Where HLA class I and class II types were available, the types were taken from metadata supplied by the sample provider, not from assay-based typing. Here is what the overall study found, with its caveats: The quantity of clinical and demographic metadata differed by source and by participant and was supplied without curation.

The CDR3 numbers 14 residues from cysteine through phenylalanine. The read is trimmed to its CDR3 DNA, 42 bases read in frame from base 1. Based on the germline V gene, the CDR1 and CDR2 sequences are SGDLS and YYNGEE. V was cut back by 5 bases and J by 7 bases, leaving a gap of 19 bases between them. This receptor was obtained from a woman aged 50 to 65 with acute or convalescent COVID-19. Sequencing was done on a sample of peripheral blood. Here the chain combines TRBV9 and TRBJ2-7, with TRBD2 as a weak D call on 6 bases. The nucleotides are TGTGCCAGCAGTGCCGGGGCCTCGGGGAGGGAGCAGTACTTC. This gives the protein CASSAGASGREQYF.